This T cell receptor (beta chain) was observed in a study of T-cell reconstitution after alpha-beta-depleted transplantation in children. Study-wide results and caveats: In patients about two months after transplant, alpha-beta T cells reportedly arose from several hundred expanded graft clones. One year after transplant, T-cell counts and diversity came mostly from newly produced T cells.

This clonotype was picked up many times. Its antigen is not known. As it was prepared, the TCRbeta library received unique molecular identifiers. Each CDR3 protein gets one entry after TCRdb re-called the PCR reads with MiXCR. The profile shows 150,000 to 200,000 distinct CDR3 sequences, roughly 6.3% of them singletons. The CDR3 is 12 amino acids. The V and J ends lost 7 bases and 6 bases respectively, with 11 bases between them. Material: PBMCs, obtained before TCRalphabeta/CD19-depleted stem cell transplant. The receptor's source is a girl under two years old with combined immunodeficiency, due to receive a stem cell transplant. The chain couples TRBV12-3 or TRBV12-4 to TRBJ2-3; D not certain. The chain's CDR3 is CASIHLGDTQYF. CDR3 nucleotide sequence: TGTGCCAGCATCCATTTGGGCGATACGCAGTATTTT.